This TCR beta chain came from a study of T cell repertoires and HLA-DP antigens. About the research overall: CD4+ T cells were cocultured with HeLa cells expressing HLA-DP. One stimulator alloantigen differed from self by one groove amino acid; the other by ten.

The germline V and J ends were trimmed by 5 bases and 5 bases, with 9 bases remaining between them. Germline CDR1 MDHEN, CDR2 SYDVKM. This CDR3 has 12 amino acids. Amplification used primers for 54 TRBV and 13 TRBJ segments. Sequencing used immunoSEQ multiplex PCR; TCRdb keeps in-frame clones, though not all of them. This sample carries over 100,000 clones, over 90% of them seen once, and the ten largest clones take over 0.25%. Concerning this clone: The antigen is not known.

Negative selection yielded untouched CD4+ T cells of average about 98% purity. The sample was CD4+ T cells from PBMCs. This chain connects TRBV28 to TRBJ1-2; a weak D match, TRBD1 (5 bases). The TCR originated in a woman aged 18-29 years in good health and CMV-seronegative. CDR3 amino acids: CASSPRQYGYTF. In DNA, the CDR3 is TGTGCCAGCAGTCCAAGACAGTATGGCTACACCTTC.